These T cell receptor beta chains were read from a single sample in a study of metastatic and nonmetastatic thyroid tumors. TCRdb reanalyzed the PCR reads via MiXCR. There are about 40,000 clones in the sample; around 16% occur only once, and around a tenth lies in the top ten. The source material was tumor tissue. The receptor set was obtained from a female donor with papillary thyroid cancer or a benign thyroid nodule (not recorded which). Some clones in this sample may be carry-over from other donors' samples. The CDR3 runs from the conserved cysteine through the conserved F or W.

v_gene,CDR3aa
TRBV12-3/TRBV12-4,CASSRDRGFYEQYF
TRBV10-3,CAIAAGDYGYTF
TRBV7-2,CASSLEGDGGSPLHF
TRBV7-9,CASSQSGNSYNEQFF
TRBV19,CASKPLQGGSEKLFF
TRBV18,CASSTSGRGYRELFF
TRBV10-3,CAVSGSGFEQFF
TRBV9,CASSVSPRSSYEQYF
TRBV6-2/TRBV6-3,CASSYRVLRTEAFF
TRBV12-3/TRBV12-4,CASSTGETQYF
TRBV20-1,CSAPSEGQAAITDTQYF
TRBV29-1,CSVDRGQTGELFF
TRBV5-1,CASSPGGQFGNTIYF
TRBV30,CAWSVQGIYGYTF
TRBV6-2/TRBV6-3,CASSSVPTGSSNQPQHF
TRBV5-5,CASSLAGLAGEGTQYF
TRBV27,CASSSGTDRYEQYF
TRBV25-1,CASSRQNSGNTIYF
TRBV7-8,CASSFTGTGRANTIYF
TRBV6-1,CASSVSQGRRLEKLFF
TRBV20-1,CSASSWGLAGGVEQYF
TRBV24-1,CATSDLGEGQETQYF
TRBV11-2,CASSLDGTAGYEQYF
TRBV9,CASSVVAGGYNEQFF
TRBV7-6,CASSAEGQDEAFF
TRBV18,CASSRDNREKLFF
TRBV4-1,CASSHPGLAGGPGNNEQFF
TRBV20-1,CSASALLAGNQETQYF
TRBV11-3,CASSPGLAGADTQYF
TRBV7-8,CASSLSGTAKNIQYF
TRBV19,CATALAGDSEQFF